This record concerns one T cell receptor beta chain sequence. The data belong to a study of blood T cell repertoires in COVID-19. From germline, CDR1 is LGHNA and CDR2 YSLEER. The ends were cut back, 0 bases at V and 2 bases at J, with 11 bases in the middle. The length of the CDR3 is 15 residues. Clones were read by immunoSEQ multiplex PCR, and TCRdb kept only the in-frame ones, dropping some. This sample has 340,000 or so clones; 80% to 90% occur once, and the top ten carry 1%. The J gene is TRBJ2-7, the V gene TRBV4-3; tentatively, D is TRBD2 (5 bases). Material for sequencing was peripheral blood. The sequence derives from a man over 45 with active or convalescent COVID-19. The DNA of the CDR3 is TGCGCCAGCAGCCAAGATCAGAGCGGACCCTACGAGCAGTACTTC. It specifies CASSQDQSGPYEQYF.